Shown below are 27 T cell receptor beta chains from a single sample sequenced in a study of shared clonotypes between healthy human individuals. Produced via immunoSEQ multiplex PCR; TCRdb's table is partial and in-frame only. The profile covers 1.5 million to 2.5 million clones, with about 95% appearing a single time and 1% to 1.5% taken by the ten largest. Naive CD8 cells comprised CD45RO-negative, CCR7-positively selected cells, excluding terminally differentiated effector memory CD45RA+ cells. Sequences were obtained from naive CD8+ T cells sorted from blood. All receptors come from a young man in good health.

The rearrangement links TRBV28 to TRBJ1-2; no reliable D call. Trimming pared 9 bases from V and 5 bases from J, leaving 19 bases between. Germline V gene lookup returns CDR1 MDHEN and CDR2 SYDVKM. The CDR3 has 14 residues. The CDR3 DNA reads TGTGCCAGTTCACCGGGCTTCACTGGGTATGGCTACACCTTC. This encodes CASSPGFTGYGYTF.

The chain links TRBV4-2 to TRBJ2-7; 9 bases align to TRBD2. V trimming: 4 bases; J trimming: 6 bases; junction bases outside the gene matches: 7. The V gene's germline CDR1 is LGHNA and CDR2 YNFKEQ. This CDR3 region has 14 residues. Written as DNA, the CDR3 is TGTGCCAGCAGCCTTTTAGCGGGAGAAGGCGAGCAGTACTTC. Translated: CASSLLAGEGEQYF.

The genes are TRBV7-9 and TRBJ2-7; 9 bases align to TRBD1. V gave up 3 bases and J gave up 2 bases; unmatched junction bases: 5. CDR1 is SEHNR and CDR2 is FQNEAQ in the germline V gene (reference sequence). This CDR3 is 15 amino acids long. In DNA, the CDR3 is TGTGCCAGCAGCTTTGGGACAGGGCCAACCTACGAGCAGTACTTC. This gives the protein CASSFGTGPTYEQYF.

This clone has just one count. The CDR3 DNA sequence: TGCGCCAGCAGTACGGGAGTTACCTACGAGCAGTACTTC. It encodes CASSTGVTYEQYF. This chain uses TRBV10-1 with TRBJ2-7; the D gene is possibly TRBD2 (6 bases). V was shortened by 5 bases and J by 2 bases, with 10 bases between the two germline ends. The CDR3 spans 13 residues. The germline V gene encodes CDR1 WNHNN and CDR2 SYGVQD (reference sequence).

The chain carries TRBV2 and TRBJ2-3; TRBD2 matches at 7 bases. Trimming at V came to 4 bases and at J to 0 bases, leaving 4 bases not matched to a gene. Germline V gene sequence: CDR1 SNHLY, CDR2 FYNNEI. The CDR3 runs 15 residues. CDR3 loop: CASSVSGVSTDTQYF. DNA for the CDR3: TGTGCCAGCAGTGTCAGCGGGGTTAGCACAGATACGCAGTATTTT.

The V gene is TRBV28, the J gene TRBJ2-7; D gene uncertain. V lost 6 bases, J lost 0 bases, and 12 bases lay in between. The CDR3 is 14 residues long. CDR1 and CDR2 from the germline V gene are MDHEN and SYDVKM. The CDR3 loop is CASRSDRSSYEQYF. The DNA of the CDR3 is TGTGCCAGCAGAAGTGATAGGAGCTCCTACGAGCAGTACTTC.

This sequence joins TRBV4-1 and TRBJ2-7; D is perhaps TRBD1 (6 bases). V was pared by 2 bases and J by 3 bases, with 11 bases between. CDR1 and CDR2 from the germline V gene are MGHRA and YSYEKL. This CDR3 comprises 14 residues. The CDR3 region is CASSQTDRNYEQYF. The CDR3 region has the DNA TGCGCCAGCAGCCAAACGGACAGAAACTACGAGCAGTACTTC.

The CDR3 loop reads CASSDPGLAGANTGELFF. CDR3 nucleotides: TGTGCCAGCAGCGACCCGGGACTAGCGGGGGCGAACACCGGGGAGCTGTTTTTT. The J gene is TRBJ2-2, the V gene TRBV9, with 14 bases aligning to TRBD2. Germline V gives CDR1 SGDLS, CDR2 YYNGEE. Trimming at V came to 3 bases and at J to 0 bases, leaving 4 bases not matched to a gene. CDR3 length equals 18 residues.

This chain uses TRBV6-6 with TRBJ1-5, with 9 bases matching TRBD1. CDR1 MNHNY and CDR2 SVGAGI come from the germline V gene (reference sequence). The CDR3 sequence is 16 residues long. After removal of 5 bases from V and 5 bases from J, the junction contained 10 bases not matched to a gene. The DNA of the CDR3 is TGTGCCAGCAGTCCCCGGGGGAGGACAGGGGATCAGCCCCAGCATTTT. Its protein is CASSPRGRTGDQPQHF.

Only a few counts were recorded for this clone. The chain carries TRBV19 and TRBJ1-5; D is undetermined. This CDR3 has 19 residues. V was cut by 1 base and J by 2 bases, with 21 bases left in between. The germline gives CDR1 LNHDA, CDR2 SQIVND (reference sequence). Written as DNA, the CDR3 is TGTGCCAGTAGTATAGTTGACGGTTGGGGTGCTGTGGGCAATCAGCCCCAGCATTTT. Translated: CASSIVDGWGAVGNQPQHF.

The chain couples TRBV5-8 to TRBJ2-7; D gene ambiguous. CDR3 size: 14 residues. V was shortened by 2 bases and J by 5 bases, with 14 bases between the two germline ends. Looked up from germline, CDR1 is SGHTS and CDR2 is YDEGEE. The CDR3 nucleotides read TGTGCCAGCAGCTTTGGTGCATCTCGAAACGAGCAGTACTTC. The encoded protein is CASSFGASRNEQYF.

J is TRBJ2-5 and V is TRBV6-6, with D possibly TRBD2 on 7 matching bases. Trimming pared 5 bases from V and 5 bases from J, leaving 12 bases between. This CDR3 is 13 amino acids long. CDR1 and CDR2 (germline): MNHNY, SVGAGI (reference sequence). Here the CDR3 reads CASSPGGAETQYF. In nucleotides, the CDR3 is TGTGCCAGCAGTCCGGGGGGCGCGGAGACCCAGTACTTC.

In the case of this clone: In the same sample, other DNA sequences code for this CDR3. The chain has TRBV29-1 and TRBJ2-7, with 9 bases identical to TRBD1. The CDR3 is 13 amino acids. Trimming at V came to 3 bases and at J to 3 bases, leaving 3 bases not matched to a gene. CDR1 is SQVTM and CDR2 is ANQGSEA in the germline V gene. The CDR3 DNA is TGCAGCGTTGAGGGGGACAGGGACTACGAGCAGTACTTC. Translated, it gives CSVEGDRDYEQYF.

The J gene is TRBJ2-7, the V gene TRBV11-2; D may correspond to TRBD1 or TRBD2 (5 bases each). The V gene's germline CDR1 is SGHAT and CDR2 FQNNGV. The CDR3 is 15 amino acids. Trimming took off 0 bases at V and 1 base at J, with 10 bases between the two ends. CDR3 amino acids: CASSLDLGPSYEQYF. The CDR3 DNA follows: TGTGCCAGCAGCTTAGATCTGGGACCATCCTACGAGCAGTACTTC.

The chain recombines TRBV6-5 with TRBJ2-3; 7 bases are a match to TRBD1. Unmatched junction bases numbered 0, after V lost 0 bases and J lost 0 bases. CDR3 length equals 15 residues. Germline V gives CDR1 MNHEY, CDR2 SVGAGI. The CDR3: CASSYSGQSTDTQYF. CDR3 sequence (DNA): TGTGCCAGCAGTTACTCGGGACAGAGCACAGATACGCAGTATTTT.

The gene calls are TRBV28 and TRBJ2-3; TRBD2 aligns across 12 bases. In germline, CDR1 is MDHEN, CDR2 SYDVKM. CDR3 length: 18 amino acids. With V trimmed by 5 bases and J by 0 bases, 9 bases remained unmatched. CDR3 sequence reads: CASSLRTSGVISTDTQYF. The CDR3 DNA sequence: TGTGCCAGCAGTCTACGGACTAGCGGGGTTATTAGCACAGATACGCAGTATTTT.

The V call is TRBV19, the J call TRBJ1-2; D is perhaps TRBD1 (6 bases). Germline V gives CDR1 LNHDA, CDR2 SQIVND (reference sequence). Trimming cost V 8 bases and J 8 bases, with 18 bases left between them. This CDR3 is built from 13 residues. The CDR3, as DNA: TGTGCCAGTCGGGAGGCGGGGGCGGAAGGCTACACCTTC. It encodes CASREAGAEGYTF.

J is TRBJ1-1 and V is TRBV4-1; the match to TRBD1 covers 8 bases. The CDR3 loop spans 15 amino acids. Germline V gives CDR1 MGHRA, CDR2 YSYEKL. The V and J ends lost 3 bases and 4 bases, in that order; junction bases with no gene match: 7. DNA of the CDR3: TGCGCCAGCAGCCAGAACAGGGGGAAGCGCACTGAAGCTTTCTTT. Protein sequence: CASSQNRGKRTEAFF.

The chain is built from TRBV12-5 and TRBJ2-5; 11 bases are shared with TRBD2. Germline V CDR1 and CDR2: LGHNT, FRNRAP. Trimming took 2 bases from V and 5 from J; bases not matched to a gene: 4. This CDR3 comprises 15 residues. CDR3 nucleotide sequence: TGTGCTAGTGGTTTGACTAGCGGGAGTACGGAGACCCAGTACTTC. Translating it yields CASGLTSGSTETQYF.

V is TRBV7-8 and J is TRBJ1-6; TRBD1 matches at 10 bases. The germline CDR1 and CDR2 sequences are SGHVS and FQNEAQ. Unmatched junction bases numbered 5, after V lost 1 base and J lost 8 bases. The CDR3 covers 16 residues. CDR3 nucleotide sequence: TGTGCCAGCAGCTTAGATTGGGACAGGGGTTATTCACCCCTCCACTTT. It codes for CASSLDWDRGYSPLHF.

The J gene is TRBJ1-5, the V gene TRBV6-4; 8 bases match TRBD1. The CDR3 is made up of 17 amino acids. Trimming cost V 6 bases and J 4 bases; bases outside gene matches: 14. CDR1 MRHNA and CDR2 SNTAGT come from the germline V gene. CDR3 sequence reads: CASSPKYTGGGNQPQHF. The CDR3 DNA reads TGTGCCAGCAGCCCGAAATATACAGGGGGAGGGAATCAGCCCCAGCATTTT.

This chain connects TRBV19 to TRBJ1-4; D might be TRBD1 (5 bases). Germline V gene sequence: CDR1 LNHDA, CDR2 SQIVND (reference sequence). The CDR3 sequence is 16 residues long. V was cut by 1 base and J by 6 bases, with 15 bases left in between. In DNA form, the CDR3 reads TGTGCCAGTAGTATAGCACTCCGGGGCGTCGATGAAAAACTGTTTTTT. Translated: CASSIALRGVDEKLFF.

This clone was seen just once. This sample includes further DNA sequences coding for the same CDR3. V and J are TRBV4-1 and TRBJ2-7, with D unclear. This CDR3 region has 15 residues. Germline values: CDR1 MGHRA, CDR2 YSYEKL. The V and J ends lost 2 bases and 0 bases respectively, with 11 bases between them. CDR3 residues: CASSQRQGASYEQYF. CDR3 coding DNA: TGCGCCAGCAGCCAACGTCAAGGAGCCTCCTACGAGCAGTACTTC.

The CDR3 spells CASSSDRESNFSYEQYF. CDR3 bases: TGTGCCAGCAGTTCCGACAGGGAGTCGAATTTCTCCTACGAGCAGTACTTC. The chain uses TRBV28 and TRBJ2-7; 7 bases are a match to TRBD1. V was clipped by 4 bases and J by 0 bases; unmatched bases: 12. Germline values: CDR1 MDHEN, CDR2 SYDVKM. CDR3 length: 17 residues.

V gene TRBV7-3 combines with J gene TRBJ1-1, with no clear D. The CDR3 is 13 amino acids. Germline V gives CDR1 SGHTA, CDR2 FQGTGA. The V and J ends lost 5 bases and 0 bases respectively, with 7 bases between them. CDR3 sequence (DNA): TGTGCCAGCAGCGTAAATATGAACACTGAAGCTTTCTTT. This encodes CASSVNMNTEAFF.

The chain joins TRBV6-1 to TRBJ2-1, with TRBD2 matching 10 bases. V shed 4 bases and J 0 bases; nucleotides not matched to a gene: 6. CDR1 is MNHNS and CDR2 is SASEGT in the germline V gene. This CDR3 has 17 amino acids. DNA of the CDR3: TGTGCCAGCAGTGCCCTCCTAGCGGGGGACTCCTACAATGAGCAGTTCTTC. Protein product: CASSALLAGDSYNEQFF.

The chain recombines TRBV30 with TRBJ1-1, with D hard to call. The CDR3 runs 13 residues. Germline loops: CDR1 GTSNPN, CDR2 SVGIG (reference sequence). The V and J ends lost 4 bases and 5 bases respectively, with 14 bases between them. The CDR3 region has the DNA TGTGCCTGGACCTCCGTTGGCAGGACTGAAGCTTTCTTT. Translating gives CAWTSVGRTEAFF.